Here is one T cell receptor (beta chain) with its context. The target antigen is unknown. This record belongs to a study of shared clonotypes between healthy human individuals. In the study overall: There were three CD4 naive, three CD4 memory, two CD8 naive and one CD8 memory plates per donor.

Only CD45RO-negative cells positively selected for CCR7 counted as naive CD8 cells, so terminally differentiated effector memory CD45RA+ cells were excluded. Whole-study results and caveats: Shared across a handful of donors were 4% to 5% of the naive CD4 clonotypes.

Original handling: Sequence data from immunoSEQ were junction-only and lacked quality scores; consequently, filtering differed. The repertoire was sequenced with immunoSEQ multiplex PCR; TCRdb's copy has only in-frame clones and lacks some. That table gives V, J and clone size, and the DNA gave D and trimming. Here the sample spans 2 million to 2.5 million clones, around 93% being singletons. This receptor was taken from a man between 18 and 29 years old in good health. Some clones in this sample may be carry-over from other donors' samples. Sequenced: naive CD8+ T cells from PBMCs.

The CDR3 spells CASPGIAGPQETQYF. CDR3 coding DNA: TGCGCCAGCCCCGGGATAGCGGGCCCCCAAGAGACCCAGTACTTC. This sequence joins TRBV5-1 and TRBJ2-5; 7 bases line up with TRBD2. Germline V lookup: CDR1 SGHRS, CDR2 YFSETQ. The ends lost 7 bases at V and 1 base at J; junction bases unmatched: 10. The CDR3 has 15 amino acids.